Below, 2 T cell receptor beta chains from the same sample are listed, as sequenced in a study of cytomegalovirus exposure and HLA in healthy donors. It was with 60 Vbeta and 13 Jbeta primers that the PCR ran. Profiling relied on immunoSEQ multiplex PCR, and the TCRdb table lists in-frame clones only, not all of them. The profile shows 150,000 to 170,000 clones, roughly four fifths of them singletons. Sequencing input: PBMCs. The origin of the receptors is a man between 18 and 35 years old in good health and CMV-seronegative.

The rearrangement uses TRBV5-4 and TRBJ2-5; 10 nucleotides line up with TRBD2. Germline loops: CDR1 SGHNT, CDR2 YYREEE (reference sequence). The J segment lost 3 bases and the V segment lost 0 bases, leaving 2 bases of the junction unmatched. This CDR3 has 15 amino acids. CDR3 in amino acids: CASSLGGLAEETQYF. CDR3 DNA: TGTGCCAGCAGCTTGGGTGGACTAGCGGAAGAGACCCAGTACTTC.

This chain joins TRBV7-8 and TRBJ2-5; 10 positions match TRBD2. Germline V gene data show CDR1 as SGHVS and CDR2 as FQNEAQ. The CDR3 totals 14 residues. Losses at the gene ends were 4 bases for V and 2 bases for J; bases not matched to a gene: 1. The CDR3 sequence: CASSSTSGQETQYF. The CDR3 nucleotides are TGTGCCAGCAGCTCGACTAGCGGGCAAGAGACCCAGTACTTC.